The entry below gives a single T cell receptor (beta chain) sequence along with its context. Antigen specificity is unknown. Sequencing used immunoSEQ version 4 in survey mode. Only in-frame clones appear in the TCRdb table, and some are missing; sequencing was by immunoSEQ multiplex PCR. Of about 45,000 clones in the sample, about 89% were seen once. This nonspecific control used anti-CD3/anti-CD28 bead stimulation of CD4+ T cells. Responding CD4+ T cells were sorted by upregulation of both CD40 ligand and CD69. These HIV-1-infected adults initiated suppressive ART in chronic infection. CD8+ T cells were removed from PBMCs prior to stimulation. With V trimmed by 1 base and J by 7 bases, 2 bases remained unmatched. The CDR3 loop spans 12 amino acids. Germline V gene sequence: CDR1 SQVTM, CDR2 ANQGSEA. This sample stems from a study of persistence of HIV-infected CD4 T cells. General observations from the study: Compared with CD3/CD28-stimulated cells, CMV- and Gag-responding cells showed lower TCRbeta richness.

The sequence was obtained from an adult man with HIV who was CMV-seropositive. Sequencing used CD4+ T cells sorted from PBMCs after approximately 20-hour stimulation, obtained from a patient who received antiretroviral therapy. This chain uses TRBV29-1 with TRBJ2-5; TRBD2 agrees at 8 bases. Here the CDR3 DNA reads TGCAGCGTTGAAGGGGCGGGGGGGACCCAGTACTTC. Translated: CSVEGAGGTQYF.